The TCR beta chain under discussion was sequenced for a study of cytomegalovirus exposure and HLA in healthy donors. Points from the study as a whole: In an earlier analysis, productive rearrangement rates for most beta V segments clustered near 87% or 30%. Presence/absence results assume similar sequencing depth per donor, which may not hold.

The length of the CDR3 is 15 residues. The J segment lost 14 bases and the V segment lost 1 base, leaving 12 bases of the junction unmatched. Germline loops: CDR1 LGHNA, CDR2 YNFKEQ. As to this clone: The antigen is unknown.

The donors were healthy bone marrow donors. PCR used 60 Vbeta primers and 13 Jbeta primers. Assay: immunoSEQ multiplex PCR; the TCRdb copy retains only in-frame clones and omits some. This sample has roughly 73,000 clones, with approximately 78% found just once. The receptor's source is a man aged 35-49 years in good health and CMV-seronegative. This sequence joins TRBV4-2 and TRBJ2-1; 9 bases map to TRBD1. The sample comprised PBMCs. The CDR3 nucleotides are TGTGCCAGCAGCCAAGGGTTCCAGGACAGGGGTTTTAAGTTCTTC. This sequence encodes CASSQGFQDRGFKFF.